Presented here are 9 T cell receptor beta chains from one specimen sequenced in a study of blood T cell repertoires in COVID-19. The protocol was immunoSEQ multiplex PCR, while the TCRdb copy is restricted to in-frame clones and leaves out a portion. The table has about 260,000 clones, approximately 81% seen once; the top ten hold 4.2%. The sequencing input was peripheral blood. Receptor source: a man in his sixties with acute or convalescent COVID-19.

This clone has a single count. This chain's CDR3 is CASSPNSGRRTDTQYF. CDR3 coding DNA: TGTGCCAGTAGTCCTAATAGCGGGAGGCGCACAGATACGCAGTATTTT. This chain links TRBV19 with TRBJ2-3, with TRBD2 matching over 10 bases. The CDR3 runs 16 residues. Germline CDR1 LNHDA, CDR2 SQIVND (reference sequence). The V and J ends lost 5 bases and 1 base, in that order; junction bases with no gene match: 6. The entire variable domain, with the rest obtained from reference TRBV19 and TRBJ2-3, is as follows: DGGITQSPKYLFRKEGQNVTLSCEQNLNHDAMYWYRQDPGQGLRLIYYSQIVNDFQKGDIAEGYSVSREKKESFPLTVTSAQKNPTAFYLCASSPNSGRRTDTQYFGPGTRLTVL.

The chain recombines TRBV10-1 with TRBJ2-2, with 9 bases matching TRBD2. The germline CDR1 and CDR2 sequences are WNHNN and SYGVQD (reference sequence). With 7 bases clipped from V and 6 bases from J, the junction kept 6 bases outside the gene matches. The CDR3 totals 14 residues. The CDR3, as DNA: TGCGCCAGCAAGGGCGGGAGGGCCCCCGGGGAGCTGTTTTTT. It translates to CASKGGRAPGELFF.

The V and J genes are TRBV11-2 and TRBJ2-1; TRBD2 is a possible D gene (6 bases). CDR3 length equals 12 residues. The V gene's germline CDR1 is SGHAT and CDR2 FQNNGV. With 2 bases removed from V and 10 bases from J, the gap between germline ends came to 9 bases. CDR3 sequence: CASSLRREEQFF. The DNA of the CDR3 is TGTGCCAGCAGCTTAAGGAGGGAGGAGCAGTTCTTC. Full variable domain (remainder filled in from reference TRBV11-2 and TRBJ2-1): EAGVAQSPRYKIIEKRQSVAFWCNPISGHATLYWYQQILGQGPKLLIQFQNNGVVDDSQLPKDRFSAERLKGVDSTLKIQPAKLEDSAVYLCASSLRREEQFFGPGTRLTVL.

The rearrangement joins TRBV27 to TRBJ1-6; TRBD1 might be the D (5 bases). Deletions cut 5 bases from V and 1 base from J, with 12 bases between. Germline V gives CDR1 MNHEY, CDR2 SMNVEV (reference sequence). The CDR3 is made up of 16 amino acids. The CDR3 DNA reads as TGTGCCAGCAGTCCAACAGGAACTTCCTATAATTCACCCCTCCACTTT. The encoded protein is CASSPTGTSYNSPLHF.

The genes are TRBV5-1 and TRBJ2-7; 9 bases align to TRBD2. The CDR3 consists of 13 residues. The germline V gene encodes CDR1 SGHRS and CDR2 YFSETQ. J gave up 6 bases and V 3 bases, and 4 bases lay outside the gene matches. Here the CDR3 DNA reads TGCGCCAGCAGCTGGACTAGCGCGGGCGAGCAGTACTTC. It specifies CASSWTSAGEQYF.

The chain uses TRBV7-2 and TRBJ2-3, with TRBD1 matching over 10 bases. V shed 5 bases and J 2 bases; nucleotides not matched to a gene: 7. Germline CDR1 reads SGHTA; CDR2 reads FQGNSA. The CDR3 has 16 amino acids. The CDR3 protein is CASSPDRGLHTDTQYF. The CDR3 DNA reads as TGTGCCAGCAGCCCAGACAGGGGGCTTCACACAGATACGCAGTATTTT.

This chain uses TRBV2 with TRBJ1-1; TRBD1 is a possible D gene (6 bases). Germline CDR1 SNHLY, CDR2 FYNNEI. This CDR3 spans 14 amino acids. Trimming removed 8 bases at V and 1 base at J, with 14 bases between. The CDR3 nucleotides read TGTGCCAGCGGAGGGCGGGGGGCGAACACTGAAGCTTTCTTT. This encodes CASGGRGANTEAFF.

This sequence joins TRBV9 and TRBJ1-2; TRBD1 might be the D (5 bases). The CDR3 spans 15 residues. Germline values: CDR1 SGDLS, CDR2 YYNGEE. Trimming removed 3 bases from V and 0 bases from J, with 12 bases in between. The CDR3: CASSDPDTSNYGYTF. The DNA of the CDR3 is TGTGCCAGCAGCGACCCGGACACTTCTAACTATGGCTACACCTTC. Variable domain in full (rest from reference TRBV9 and TRBJ1-2): DSGVTQTPKHLITATGQRVTLRCSPRSGDLSVYWYQQSLDQGLQFLIQYYNGEERAKGNILERFSAQQFPDLHSELNLSSLELGDSALYFCASSDPDTSNYGYTFGSGTRLTVV.

The rearrangement links TRBV9 to TRBJ1-6; TRBD1 is a possible D gene (5 bases). V was cut by 0 bases and J by 1 base, with 5 bases left in between. This CDR3 contains 15 residues. Germline V gives CDR1 SGDLS, CDR2 YYNGEE. CDR3: CASSVAGSYNSPLHF. CDR3 DNA sequence: TGTGCCAGCAGCGTAGCAGGGTCCTATAATTCACCCCTCCACTTT.